Below, one TCR beta chain is given with its context. Its specificity is not known. The data stem from a study of radiation and T cells in renal cell carcinoma. TCRdb keeps only in-frame clones here, not all; method: immunoSEQ multiplex PCR. Of about 130,000 clones detected, 81% appear once; the ten largest clones hold roughly 5.9%. Study-wide points: From baseline, blood top tumor clonotypes peaked at 2 weeks post-radiation.

Described time point: blood 2 weeks post-SBRT. Treatment described: 15 Gy SBRT to primary tumor, nephrectomy 4 weeks later. Radiation-treated patients gave blood at baseline, week 2 and week 4. The CDR3 spans 15 residues. CDR1 and CDR2 (germline): SEHNR, FQNEAQ (reference sequence). V was cut by 1 base and J by 3 bases, with 7 bases left in between. The starting material was blood, obtained from a patient whose treatment included radiotherapy and nephrectomy. The origin of this receptor is a man aged 50 or older with renal cell carcinoma. The V call is TRBV7-9, the J call TRBJ2-6, with D maybe TRBD2 (5 bases). The CDR3 protein is CASSLGGLGANVLTF. In DNA form, the CDR3 reads TGTGCCAGCAGCTTAGGCGGGCTTGGGGCCAACGTCCTGACTTTC.